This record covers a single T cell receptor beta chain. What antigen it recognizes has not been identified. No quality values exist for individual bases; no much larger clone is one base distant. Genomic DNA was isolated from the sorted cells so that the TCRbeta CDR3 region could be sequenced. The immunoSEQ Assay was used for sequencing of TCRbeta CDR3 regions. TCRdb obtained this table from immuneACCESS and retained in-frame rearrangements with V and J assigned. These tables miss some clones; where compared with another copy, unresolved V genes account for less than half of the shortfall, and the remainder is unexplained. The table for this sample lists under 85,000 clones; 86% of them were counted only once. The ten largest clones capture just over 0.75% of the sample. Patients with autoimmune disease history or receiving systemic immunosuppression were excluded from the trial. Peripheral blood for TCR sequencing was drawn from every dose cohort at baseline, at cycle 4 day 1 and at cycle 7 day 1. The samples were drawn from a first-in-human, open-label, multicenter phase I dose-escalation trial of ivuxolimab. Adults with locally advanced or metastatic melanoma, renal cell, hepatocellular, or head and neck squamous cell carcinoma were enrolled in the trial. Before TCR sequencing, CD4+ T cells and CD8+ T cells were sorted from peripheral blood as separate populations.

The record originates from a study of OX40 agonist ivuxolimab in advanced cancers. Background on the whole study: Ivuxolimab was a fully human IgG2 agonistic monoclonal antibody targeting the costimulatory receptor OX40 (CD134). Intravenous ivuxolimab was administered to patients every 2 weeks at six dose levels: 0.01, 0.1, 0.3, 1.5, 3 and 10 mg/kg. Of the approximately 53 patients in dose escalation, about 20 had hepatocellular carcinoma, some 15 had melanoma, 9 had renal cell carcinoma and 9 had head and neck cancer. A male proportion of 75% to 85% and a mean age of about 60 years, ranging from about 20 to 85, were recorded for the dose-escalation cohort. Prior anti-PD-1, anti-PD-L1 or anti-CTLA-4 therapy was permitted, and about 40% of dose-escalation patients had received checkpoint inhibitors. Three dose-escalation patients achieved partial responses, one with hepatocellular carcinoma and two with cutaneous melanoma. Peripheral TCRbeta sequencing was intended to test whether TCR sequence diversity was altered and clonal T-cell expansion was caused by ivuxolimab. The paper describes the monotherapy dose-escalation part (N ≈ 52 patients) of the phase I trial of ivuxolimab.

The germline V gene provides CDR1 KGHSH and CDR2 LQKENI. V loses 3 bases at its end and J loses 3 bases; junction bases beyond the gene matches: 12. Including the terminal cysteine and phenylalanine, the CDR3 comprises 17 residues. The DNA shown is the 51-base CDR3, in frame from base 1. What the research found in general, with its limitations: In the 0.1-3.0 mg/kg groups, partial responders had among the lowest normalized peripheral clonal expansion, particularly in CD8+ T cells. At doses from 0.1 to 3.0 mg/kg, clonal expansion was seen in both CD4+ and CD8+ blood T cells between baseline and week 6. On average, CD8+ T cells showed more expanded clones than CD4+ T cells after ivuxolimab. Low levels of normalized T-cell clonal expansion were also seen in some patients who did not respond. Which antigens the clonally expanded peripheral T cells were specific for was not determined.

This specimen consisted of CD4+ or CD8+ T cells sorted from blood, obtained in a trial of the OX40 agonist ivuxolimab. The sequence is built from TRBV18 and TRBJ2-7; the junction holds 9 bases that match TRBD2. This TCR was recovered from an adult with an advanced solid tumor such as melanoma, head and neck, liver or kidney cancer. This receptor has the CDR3 CASSPVTSGIGGYEQYF. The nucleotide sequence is TGTGCCAGCTCACCCGTGACTAGCGGTATTGGAGGCTACGAGCAGTACTTC.